This entry describes one T cell receptor beta chain. Original analysis: Researchers report that nucleated cell counts were estimated from reference gene primer amplification. Measured with immunoSEQ multiplex PCR; TCRdb has only the in-frame clones, and not every one. V, J and clone size reflect that table, while D and trimming were determined from the DNA. The sample consists of under 250,000 clones, just over 85% of them appearing once. The V end lost 2 bases, the J end lost 8 bases, and 19 bases lay between the germline ends. CDR1 SGHNT and CDR2 YYREEE come from the germline V gene (reference sequence). CDR3 length: 15 amino acids. Recovered Cohort 3 donors showed two negative PCRs, clearance, or symptom resolution. This specimen comes from a study of blood T cell repertoires in COVID-19.

The chain joins TRBV5-4 to TRBJ1-2; D is ambiguous. The TCR originated in a man aged 35 to 55 who had recovered from COVID-19. The sequencing input was PBMCs or T cells enriched from blood (not recorded which). CDR3 DNA sequence: TGTGCCAGCAGCTTAATTGGAGAGGGAACGAAGGGCTACACCTTC. Translating gives CASSLIGEGTKGYTF.